The 23 T cell receptor beta chains below were found in one sample sequenced in a study of blood T cell repertoires in COVID-19. The repertoire was sequenced with immunoSEQ multiplex PCR; TCRdb's copy has only in-frame clones and lacks some. The top ten hold more than 6% of the sample, which has 300,000 to 350,000 clones, 75% to 95% seen once. Sequencing was performed on peripheral blood. The receptors were gathered from a woman aged 25 to 39 with COVID-19, enrolled during active disease.

The chain combines TRBV15 with TRBJ2-7; perhaps TRBD2 as D (5 bases). CDR1 is LNHNV, CDR2 YYDKDF, per germline (reference sequence). CDR3 size: 15 residues. V shed 1 base and J shed 5 bases, with 15 bases lying between them. CDR3 nucleotides: TGTGCCACCAGCAGAGTTATCGGTTCGGGAAACGAGCAGTACTTC. Encoded protein: CATSRVIGSGNEQYF.

The V call is TRBV10-1, the J call TRBJ2-7, with D unclear. Germline loops: CDR1 WNHNN, CDR2 SYGVQD (reference sequence). V lost 6 bases and J 5 bases, leaving 11 bases between the germline ends. This CDR3 has 12 amino acids. CDR3 amino acids: CASSRFPHEQYF. DNA for the CDR3: TGCGCCAGCAGCAGATTCCCTCACGAGCAGTACTTC.

The chain recombines TRBV18 with TRBJ2-1; TRBD2 agrees at 7 bases. Per the germline V gene, CDR1 is KGHSH and CDR2 is LQKENI. The V gene end was trimmed by 3 bases and the J gene end by 6 bases; junction bases not matched to a gene: 14. CDR3 length equals 17 residues. The CDR3 DNA reads TGTGCCAGCTCACCGGAGTACGGCGGGGGAAGGGGCAATGAGCAGTTCTTC. Its protein product is CASSPEYGGGRGNEQFF. The variable domain in full, with the rest retrieved from reference TRBV18 and TRBJ2-1, is NAGVMQNPRHLVRRRGQEARLRCSPMKGHSHVYWYRQLPEEGLKFMVYLQKENIIDESGMPKERFSAEFPKEGPSILRIQQVVRGDSAAYFCASSPEYGGGRGNEQFFGPGTRLTVL.

This chain joins TRBV7-3 and TRBJ2-1; 10 nucleotides agree with TRBD2. V gave up 5 bases and J gave up 5 bases; unmatched junction bases: 9. This CDR3 has 16 amino acids. The germline V gene has CDR1 SGHTA and CDR2 FQGTGA. CDR3 loop: CASSKNSGRSDNEQFF. CDR3 nucleotides: TGTGCCAGCAGCAAAAATAGCGGGAGGAGCGACAATGAGCAGTTCTTC.

This clone was found once. The rearrangement links TRBV19 to TRBJ2-1, with 9 bases aligning to TRBD1. This CDR3 is 11 amino acids long. Germline V gene data show CDR1 as LNHDA and CDR2 as SQIVND (reference sequence). J was trimmed by 8 bases and V by 10 bases; bases with no gene match: 3. Written as DNA, the CDR3 is TGTGCCACGGACAGGGGTTATGAGCAGTTCTTC. Translation gives CATDRGYEQFF.

The J gene is TRBJ1-6, the V gene TRBV2; tentatively, D is TRBD1 (6 bases). V lost 5 bases, J lost 6 bases, and 23 bases lay in between. The germline gives CDR1 SNHLY, CDR2 FYNNEI. The CDR3 runs to 18 residues. The CDR3 reads CASSRQVPLSGSNSPLHF. The CDR3 region has the DNA TGTGCCAGCAGTAGACAGGTCCCCCTTAGCGGGAGTAATTCACCCCTCCACTTT.

This chain uses TRBV7-2 with TRBJ1-2, with D perhaps TRBD1 (5 bases). V was shortened by 5 bases and J by 1 base, with 14 bases between the two germline ends. This CDR3 spans 15 amino acids. Germline V gives CDR1 SGHTA, CDR2 FQGNSA. The CDR3 spells CASSPGDGDNYGYTF. The DNA for the CDR3 is TGTGCCAGCAGCCCGGGGGACGGAGATAACTATGGCTACACCTTC.

The chain combines TRBV28 with TRBJ1-1; the D is unclear. The germline CDR1 and CDR2 sequences are MDHEN and SYDVKM. The V end lost 2 bases, the J end lost 11 bases, and 12 bases lay between the germline ends. The CDR3 extends over 12 amino acids. The CDR3 spells CASSLSQSKAFF. The DNA of the CDR3 is TGTGCCAGCAGTTTAAGTCAGTCGAAGGCTTTCTTT. Full variable domain (remainder filled in from reference TRBV28 and TRBJ1-1): DVKVTQSSRYLVKRTGEKVFLECVQDMDHENMFWYRQDPGLGLRLIYFSYDVKMKEKGDIPEGYSVSREKKERFSLILESASTNQTSMYLCASSLSQSKAFFGQGTRLTVV.

The chain uses TRBV27 and TRBJ1-6; TRBD1 is a possible D gene (5 bases). The CDR3 spans 15 residues. V was pared by 6 bases and J by 2 bases, with 11 bases between. The germline CDR1 and CDR2 sequences are MNHEY and SMNVEV (reference sequence). CDR3 protein: CASRRDSAYNSPLHF. DNA for the CDR3: TGTGCCAGCAGGAGAGACAGCGCCTATAATTCACCCCTCCACTTT.

The chain recombines TRBV7-9 with TRBJ1-1; TRBD1 agrees at 8 bases. The CDR3 is made up of 14 amino acids. J was trimmed by 6 bases and V by 6 bases; bases with no gene match: 9. CDR1 SEHNR and CDR2 FQNEAQ come from the germline V gene (reference sequence). This chain's CDR3 is CASSFSGGVAEAFF. CDR3 sequence (DNA): TGTGCCAGCAGTTTTTCAGGGGGCGTCGCTGAAGCTTTCTTT.

The J gene is TRBJ1-1, the V gene TRBV5-1, with D unclear. The CDR3 is 15 residues long. Germline CDR1 is SGHRS and CDR2 is YFSETQ. V lost 4 bases, J lost 4 bases, and 17 bases lay in between. CDR3 coding DNA: TGCGCCAGCAGCCTGGCGACGCCTCGGGGCACTGAAGCTTTCTTT. Translated: CASSLATPRGTEAFF. Using reference TRBV5-1 and TRBJ1-1 for the parts outside the CDR3, the full variable domain is KAGVTQTPRYLIKTRGQQVTLSCSPISGHRSVSWYQQTPGQGLQFLFEYFSETQRNKGNFPGRFSGRQFSNSRSEMNVSTLELGDSALYLCASSLATPRGTEAFFGQGTRLTVV.

This clone was counted between two and nine times. This sequence joins TRBV9 and TRBJ1-5; perhaps TRBD1 as D (5 bases). Trimming removed 3 bases at V and 0 bases at J, with 7 bases between. The CDR3 has 14 residues. Germline CDR1 SGDLS, CDR2 YYNGEE. CDR3 coding DNA: TGTGCCAGCAGCGGTCAGGGTAGCAATCAGCCCCAGCATTTT. Translation gives CASSGQGSNQPQHF.

The rearrangement links TRBV18 to TRBJ1-2; D might be TRBD1 (5 bases). Germline V gene sequence: CDR1 KGHSH, CDR2 LQKENI. V was cut by 4 bases and J by 3 bases, with 15 bases left in between. This CDR3 has 15 amino acids. The CDR3 here is CASSRETGTDYGYTF. CDR3 sequence (DNA): TGTGCCAGCTCACGGGAAACCGGGACTGACTATGGCTACACCTTC. Combining the CDR3 with reference TRBV18 and TRBJ1-2 gives the whole variable domain NAGVMQNPRHLVRRRGQEARLRCSPMKGHSHVYWYRQLPEEGLKFMVYLQKENIIDESGMPKERFSAEFPKEGPSILRIQQVVRGDSAAYFCASSRETGTDYGYTFGSGTRLTVV.

J is TRBJ2-7 and V is TRBV19; D gene ambiguous. V was cut by 5 bases and J by 2 bases, with 10 bases left in between. CDR1 and CDR2 (germline): LNHDA, SQIVND (reference sequence). The CDR3 covers 13 residues. CDR3 sequence reads: CASSRRSAYEQYF. DNA for the CDR3: TGTGCCAGTAGTCGGCGGAGCGCCTACGAGCAGTACTTC.

V is TRBV2 and J is TRBJ1-4, with 8 bases identical to TRBD1. With V trimmed by 4 bases and J by 6 bases, 7 bases remained unmatched. The CDR3 is made up of 15 amino acids. In germline, CDR1 is SNHLY, CDR2 FYNNEI. The CDR3 spells CASSGTGRSHEKLFF. In nucleotides, the CDR3 is TGTGCCAGCAGTGGGACAGGGCGGTCTCATGAAAAACTGTTTTTT. The full variable domain, completed using reference TRBV2 and TRBJ1-4, is EPEVTQTPSHQVTQMGQEVILRCVPISNHLYFYWYRQILGQKVEFLVSFYNNEISEKSEIFDDQFSVERPDGSNFTLKIRSTKLEDSAMYFCASSGTGRSHEKLFFGSGTQLSVL.

The genes are TRBV5-6 and TRBJ2-3; TRBD2 matches at 7 bases. The germline CDR1 and CDR2 sequences are SGHDT and YYEEEE. This CDR3 comprises 15 residues. Losses at the gene ends were 1 base for V and 1 base for J; bases not matched to a gene: 3. The CDR3 loop is CASSLLGRGTDTQYF. The CDR3, as DNA: TGTGCCAGCAGCTTGCTTGGGAGGGGCACAGATACGCAGTATTTT.

This chain uses TRBV30 with TRBJ1-5; TRBD1 might be the D (5 bases). The germline CDR1 and CDR2 sequences are GTSNPN and SVGIG (reference sequence). The V end was cut by 2 bases, the J end by 0 bases, with 17 bases between. The length of the CDR3 is 17 residues. CDR3 amino acids: CAWSSRSRGYSNQPQHF. The CDR3 nucleotides read TGTGCCTGGAGTTCACGATCTAGGGGCTATAGCAATCAGCCCCAGCATTTT. Complete variable domain (other parts from reference TRBV30 and TRBJ1-5): SQTIHQWPATLVQPVGSPLSLECTVEGTSNPNLYWYRQAAGRGLQLLFYSVGIGQISSEVPQNLSASRPQDRQFILSSKKLLLSDSGFYLCAWSSRSRGYSNQPQHFGDGTRLSIL.

The rearrangement links TRBV15 to TRBJ2-1, with D perhaps TRBD2 (6 bases). The germline V gene encodes CDR1 LNHNV and CDR2 YYDKDF (reference sequence). This CDR3 is built from 17 residues. V gave up 0 bases and J gave up 5 bases, with 17 bases separating them. The CDR3 here is CATSRDLGTSYNNEQFF. In DNA form, the CDR3 reads TGTGCCACCAGCAGAGATCTAGGAACTAGCTATAACAATGAGCAGTTCTTC.

In DNA, the CDR3 is TGTGCCAGCAGCCTTAGCGGGAGCACCTACGAGCAGTACTTC. It is translated as CASSLSGSTYEQYF. J is TRBJ2-7 and V is TRBV2; 9 bases fit TRBD2. Trimming at V came to 6 bases and at J to 2 bases, leaving 5 bases not matched to a gene. The CDR3 is 14 residues long. Germline V gene lookup returns CDR1 SNHLY and CDR2 FYNNEI.

The chain combines TRBV12-3 or TRBV12-4 with TRBJ2-1; TRBD2 might be the D (6 bases). There are 13 residues in the CDR3. V was cut by 4 bases and J by 4 bases, with 8 bases left in between. DNA for the CDR3: TGTGCCAGCAGTTCGGGACTTTACAATGAGCAGTTCTTC. Translation: CASSSGLYNEQFF.

In nucleotides, the CDR3 is TGCGCCAGCAGCTTTTCAGGGGAGGGGTATGGCTACACCTTC. Encoded protein: CASSFSGEGYGYTF. This sequence joins TRBV5-1 and TRBJ1-2, with D maybe TRBD1 (6 bases). CDR1 SGHRS and CDR2 YFSETQ come from the germline V gene. There are 14 residues in the CDR3. Trimming took off 2 bases at V and 5 bases at J, with 13 bases between the two ends.

This clone was observed once. The chain employs TRBV28 and TRBJ2-6; TRBD2 is a possible D gene (6 bases). V was clipped by 1 base and J by 1 base, with 11 bases between them. The CDR3 length is 17 residues. Germline CDR1 and CDR2: MDHEN and SYDVKM. The CDR3 region is CASSLLGTPSGANVLTF. CDR3 nucleotides: TGTGCCAGCAGTTTATTGGGGACTCCATCTGGGGCCAACGTCCTGACTTTC.

The gene calls are TRBV9 and TRBJ1-2, with a weak D call TRBD1 (5 bases). V lost 1 base, J lost 0 bases, and 10 bases lay in between. Germline loops: CDR1 SGDLS, CDR2 YYNGEE. CDR3 length: 15 amino acids. CDR3 residues: CASSVLDTSNYGYTF. CDR3 bases: TGTGCCAGCAGCGTACTGGACACGTCTAACTATGGCTACACCTTC. Full variable domain (outside the CDR3, taken from reference TRBV9 and TRBJ1-2): DSGVTQTPKHLITATGQRVTLRCSPRSGDLSVYWYQQSLDQGLQFLIQYYNGEERAKGNILERFSAQQFPDLHSELNLSSLELGDSALYFCASSVLDTSNYGYTFGSGTRLTVV.